A selection of T cell receptor beta chains follows, all from one sample in a study. TCRdb re-called the 5' RACE reads through MiXCR, storing one row per CDR3 protein. Here the sample spans fewer than 80,000 distinct CDR3 sequences, 22% being singletons. Input material: memory CD4+ T cells sorted from a lymph node. The source is a female donor with breast cancer. Both conserved end residues are part of each CDR3. A D gene is named only where the DNA matches it firmly. Only some rows state a clone size, as once, few, many or a class for expanded clones.

d_gene	v_gene	j_gene	abundance	CDR3nt	CDR3aa
-	TRBV9	TRBJ1-3	many	TGTGCCAGCAGCGTAGCTGGAAACACCATATATTTT	CASSVAGNTIYF
-	TRBV29-1	TRBJ1-5	many	TGCAGCGTTGTATTCGGGGGGCAGGGCAATCAGCCCCAGCATTTT	CSVVFGGQGNQPQHF
-	TRBV5-1	TRBJ1-4	few	TGCGCCAGCAGCCACGGCGACAGGATCAATGAAAAACTGTTTTTT	CASSHGDRINEKLFF
TRBD1	TRBV3-1	TRBJ1-6	once	TGTGCCAGCAGCGGCCGGGACAGGGGAACAAGAAATTCACCCCTCCACTTT	CASSGRDRGTRNSPLHF
-	TRBV6-1	TRBJ1-5	-	TGTGCCAGCAGCCCCGGCCGACAGCCTCAGCCCCAGCATTTT	CASSPGRQPQPQHF
TRBD1	TRBV20-1	TRBJ1-4	few	TGCAGTGCTAGGACAGGGAGTACGTCAAAACTGTTTTTT	CSARTGSTSKLFF
-	TRBV11-1	TRBJ2-5	-	TGTGCCAGCAGCTTCGAAGAGACCCGGTACTTC	CASSFEETRYF
TRBD1	TRBV5-1	TRBJ2-3	few	TGCGCCAGCAGCCAGGGGACAGAGCAAGGTACGCAGTATTTT	CASSQGTEQGTQYF
-	TRBV5-1	TRBJ1-4	-	TGCGCCAGCAGCTTATTTGCTTCCGGAGAAAAACTGTTTTTT	CASSLFASGEKLFF
TRBD1	TRBV7-2	TRBJ2-4	many	TGTGCCAGCAGCTTGCCCGGACAGGTGGCCAAAAACATTCAGTACTTC	CASSLPGQVAKNIQYF
-	TRBV4-3	TRBJ2-7	many	TGCGCCAGCAGGGTCGGCGGTACAGAAGCCTACGAGCAGTACTTC	CASRVGGTEAYEQYF
-	TRBV5-1	TRBJ1-6	-	TGCGCCAGCAGCTTGGAGGTTGGGGGAAATTCACCCCTCCACTTT	CASSLEVGGNSPLHF
-	TRBV6-6	TRBJ1-1	many	TGTGCCAGCAGTTACTTCGGCGCTGAAGCTTTCTTT	CASSYFGAEAFF
TRBD1	TRBV12-3/TRBV12-4	TRBJ1-5	-	TGTGCCAGCAGCCCGACAGGGGAACAGCCCCAGCATTTT	CASSPTGEQPQHF
TRBD1	TRBV20-1	TRBJ2-7	many	TGCAGTGCTCCCGGGACAGGAGCCTACGAGCAGTACTTC	CSAPGTGAYEQYF
-	TRBV5-1	TRBJ2-3	few	TGCGCCAGCAGCTTCCTGCTTAGCACAGATACGCAGTATTTT	CASSFLLSTDTQYF
TRBD1	TRBV6-5	TRBJ1-5	many	TGTGCCAGCGGAGGGACAGGGGGCGGACAGCCCCAGCATTTT	CASGGTGGGQPQHF
TRBD2	TRBV5-1	TRBJ2-1	many	TGCGCCAGCAGCTTGGCGAAACTAGCGGGAGTAGGTGAGCAGTTCTTC	CASSLAKLAGVGEQFF
TRBD2	TRBV7-9	TRBJ2-7	many	TGTGCCAGCGGCGGGAGACACCTGGAGCAGTACTTC	CASGGRHLEQYF
-	TRBV20-1	TRBJ2-2	many	TGCAGTGCTCGAGTACTAGAAGAAGCCGGGGAGCTGTTTTTT	CSARVLEEAGELFF
-	TRBV6-6	TRBJ2-7	many	TGTGCCAGCAGTTACGGCCAGCCAACGAGCTCCTACGAGCAGTACTTC	CASSYGQPTSSYEQYF
TRBD2	TRBV29-1	TRBJ2-7	many	TGCAGCGTTCGAGCGGGAACCTACGAGCAGTACTTC	CSVRAGTYEQYF
-	TRBV7-3	TRBJ2-3	-	TGTGCCAGCAGCCTATCTCATAGCACAGATACGCAGTATTTT	CASSLSHSTDTQYF
-	TRBV15	TRBJ1-4	-	TGTGCCACCAGCACAACGACGGTTCATAATGAAAAACTGTTTTTT	CATSTTTVHNEKLFF
-	TRBV7-9	TRBJ1-1	many	TGTGCCAGCAGCCTACCACAGCGTGACGCTGAAGCTTTCTTT	CASSLPQRDAEAFF
-	TRBV6-1	TRBJ1-6	-	TGTGCCAGCAGTGAAGCTACAGGGACCAATTCACCCCTCCACTTT	CASSEATGTNSPLHF
-	TRBV7-3	TRBJ2-7	few	TGTGCCAGCAGCTTGAGAGGGCCCGGCGAGCAGTACTTC	CASSLRGPGEQYF
-	TRBV5-1	TRBJ2-7	few	TGCGCCAGCAGCTTGGCCGGGTTTACCTACGAGCAGTACTTC	CASSLAGFTYEQYF
-	TRBV6-5	TRBJ2-5	few	TGTGCCAGCAGCCGGGACCAAGAGACCCAGTACTTC	CASSRDQETQYF
-	TRBV20-1	TRBJ2-7	few	TGCAGTGCTGGTCCCCCCGGGAGTTGGTACGAGCAGTACTTC	CSAGPPGSWYEQYF
-	TRBV15	TRBJ2-7	-	TGTGCCACCAGCAGAGATCAGGGACCCGTACAATACGAGCAGTACTTC	CATSRDQGPVQYEQYF
-	TRBV5-1	TRBJ2-5	many	TGCGCCAGCGCCTCGAGGGGAGAGACCCAGTACTTC	CASASRGETQYF
-	TRBV20-1	TRBJ2-7	-	TGCAGTGCTAGGTGGGACGGCCTCGGGGAGCAGTACTTC	CSARWDGLGEQYF
-	TRBV2	TRBJ2-5	-	TGTGCCAGCCGGCAAGAGGAGACCCAGTACTTC	CASRQEETQYF
-	TRBV7-2	TRBJ2-3	-	TGTGCCAGCAGCCCGGGCAGGTCCGATACGCAGTATTTT	CASSPGRSDTQYF
-	TRBV28	TRBJ2-1	few	TGTGCCAGCAGTCCGTCCGACAGGCACAATGAGCAGTTCTTC	CASSPSDRHNEQFF
-	TRBV7-3	TRBJ2-2	-	TGTGCCAGCAGCCGGGAGAGGGGTACCGGGGAGCTGTTTTTT	CASSRERGTGELFF
-	TRBV7-9	TRBJ2-3	-	TGTGCCAGCAGCCCGCTCAAGGAATCGAGCACAGATACGCAGTATTTT	CASSPLKESSTDTQYF
-	TRBV12-3/TRBV12-4	TRBJ1-5	few	TGTGCCAGCAGTTTAGGACATCATAGCAATCAGCCCCAGCATTTT	CASSLGHHSNQPQHF
-	TRBV12-3/TRBV12-4	TRBJ1-5	-	TGCGCCAGCAAGGGGACTAGCAATCAGCCCCAGCATTTT	CASKGTSNQPQHF
TRBD2	TRBV5-1	TRBJ2-1	many	TGCGCCAGCAGTTCTGAGGGCAGCGCCGGGACTATGTCCTACAATGAGCAGTTCTTC	CASSSEGSAGTMSYNEQFF
-	TRBV6-4	TRBJ1-5	-	TGTGCCAGCAGTTCTGACAGGTACAAAGGTCAGCCCCAGCATTTT	CASSSDRYKGQPQHF
-	TRBV24-1	TRBJ2-1	-	TGTGCCACCGCACCACGGGGAGGCATTAATGAGCAGTTCTTC	CATAPRGGINEQFF
-	TRBV12-3/TRBV12-4	TRBJ2-2	once	TGTGCCAGCAGAGCAAACAGGGACACCGGGGAGCTGTTTTTT	CASRANRDTGELFF
-	TRBV5-1	TRBJ2-7	-	TGCGCCAGCAGCTTGCTGTCTCTGGGCCCCTACGAGCAGTACTTC	CASSLLSLGPYEQYF
-	TRBV27	TRBJ1-1	-	TGTGCCAGCAGTTTATCGAACAGGCATGAAGCTTTCTTT	CASSLSNRHEAFF
-	TRBV6-5	TRBJ2-2	many	TGTGCCAGCACGGACCGGGGTAACACCGGGGAGCTGTTTTTT	CASTDRGNTGELFF
TRBD1	TRBV11-1	TRBJ2-6	-	TGTGCCAGCAGCTTCACCGGGACAGGGAGATCTGGGGCCAACGTCCTGACTTTC	CASSFTGTGRSGANVLTF
-	TRBV6-5	TRBJ1-1	many	TGTGCCAGCAGTTACTCGAGATTGTCGGAGAACACTGAAGCTTTCTTT	CASSYSRLSENTEAFF
-	TRBV7-2	TRBJ1-2	-	TGTGCCAGCAGCCCAGGGCCTATCGACTATGGCTACACCTTC	CASSPGPIDYGYTF
-	TRBV28	TRBJ2-7	few	TGTGCCAGCAAATCGCCAGGGACCACCTACGAGCAGTACTTC	CASKSPGTTYEQYF
-	TRBV20-1	TRBJ2-3	many	TGCAGTGCTAGCAGGCAGGCCACAGATACGCAGTATTTT	CSASRQATDTQYF